One sample yielded the 5 T cell receptor beta chains listed below, sequenced in a study of blood T cell repertoires in COVID-19. Sequencing used immunoSEQ multiplex PCR; TCRdb keeps in-frame clones, though not all of them. The sample consists of almost 200,000 clones, around four fifths of them appearing once. Input material: peripheral blood. Source of these receptors: a man aged 60 to 75 with COVID-19, enrolled during active disease.

The chain uses TRBV6-4 and TRBJ1-2, with TRBD1 matching over 7 bases. Germline lookup yields CDR1 MRHNA and CDR2 SNTAGT. Unmatched junction bases numbered 3, after V lost 0 bases and J lost 8 bases. This CDR3 has 13 amino acids. The CDR3, as DNA: TGTGCCAGCAGTGACTCGAGGGGGCTCGGCTACACCTTC. Amino acids: CASSDSRGLGYTF.

V usage is TRBV6-2 or TRBV6-3 and J usage is TRBJ2-7; D gene ambiguous. Per the germline V gene, CDR1 is MNHEY and CDR2 is SVGEGT. V gave up 0 bases and J gave up 4 bases, with 4 bases separating them. CDR3 length equals 12 residues. CDR3 sequence: CASSYSQYEQYF. CDR3 DNA: TGTGCCAGCAGTTACTCACAATACGAGCAGTACTTC.

The rearrangement uses TRBV9 and TRBJ2-7, with TRBD1 matching over 7 bases. There are 14 residues in the CDR3. The J segment lost 5 bases and the V segment lost 0 bases, leaving 5 bases of the junction unmatched. The germline CDR1 and CDR2 sequences are SGDLS and YYNGEE. The CDR3 sequence: CASSVARDRDEQYF. The CDR3, as DNA: TGTGCCAGCAGCGTAGCTAGAGACAGGGACGAGCAGTACTTC.

The CDR3 loop is CASSFYGGETQYF. The CDR3 DNA follows: TGTGCCAGCAGTTTCTACGGGGGAGAGACCCAGTACTTC. The J gene is TRBJ2-5, the V gene TRBV12-3 or TRBV12-4, with D possibly being TRBD2 (6 bases). Trimming pared 3 bases from V and 4 bases from J, leaving 9 bases between. CDR3 length: 13 amino acids.

This sequence joins TRBV15 and TRBJ1-2, with D unresolved. CDR1 is LNHNV, CDR2 YYDKDF, per germline (reference sequence). V was clipped by 3 bases and J by 6 bases, with 20 bases between them. This CDR3 is 16 amino acids long. The CDR3 region is CATSRAEGRLRNGYTF. Written as DNA, the CDR3 is TGTGCCACCAGCAGGGCAGAGGGTAGACTTAGGAATGGCTACACCTTC.